The 2 T cell receptor beta chains presented below share a single source sample, sequenced in a study of cytomegalovirus exposure and HLA in healthy donors. A multiplex PCR was run with 60 Vbeta primers and 13 Jbeta primers. Repertoires were generated with immunoSEQ multiplex PCR, while TCRdb's copy carries only in-frame clones and drops some. This table has about 170,000 clones, roughly four fifths appearing once. Sequencing was performed on PBMCs. Receptors were obtained from a woman aged 25 to 39 in good health and CMV-seropositive.

This clone was counted a few times. J is TRBJ1-1 and V is TRBV11-2; D uncertain. Germline V lookup: CDR1 SGHAT, CDR2 FQNNGV. This CDR3 has 13 amino acids. V was pared by 2 bases and J by 1 base, with 5 bases between. CDR3: CASSLSRNTEAFF. In DNA form, the CDR3 reads TGTGCCAGCAGCTTATCTCGGAACACTGAAGCTTTCTTT.

This sequence joins TRBV6-1 and TRBJ2-1; 8 nucleotides line up with TRBD2. Germline assignment: CDR1 MNHNS and CDR2 SASEGT. CDR3 length: 16 amino acids. Germline trimming cut 4 bases from V and 6 bases from J; bases unmatched to any gene: 11. DNA for the CDR3: TGTGCCAGCAGTGCTCCTCGGCGGGGGGCGGGCAATGAGCAGTTCTTC. Its protein product is CASSAPRRGAGNEQFF.